These T cell receptor beta chains were read from a single sample in a study of patients and donors after allogeneic stem cell transplantation. TCRdb passed the RT-PCR reads through MiXCR, listing each CDR3 protein once. The table has about 150,000 distinct CDR3 sequences, more than 20% seen once. Sequencing was carried out using blood, either unsorted or a sorted T cell fraction (not recorded which). These receptors were obtained from a human donor who was either an allogeneic HSCT recipient or a stem cell or donor lymphocyte infusion donor (not recorded which). It is not recorded whose cells these are; they may come from a transplant donor. CDR3s include the opening cysteine and the closing phenylalanine or tryptophan. Fields, in order: J gene, V gene, clone size, D gene, CDR3 protein, CDR3 DNA. A D gene is named only where the DNA matches it firmly. Where a row states a size, it is once, few, many or the class of an expanded clone; other rows omit it.

j_gene: TRBJ1-1; v_gene: TRBV18; abundance: -; d_gene: TRBD1; CDR3aa: CASSPLGQITEAFF; CDR3nt: TGTGCCAGCTCACCACTGGGACAGATTACTGAAGCTTTCTTT
j_gene: TRBJ2-3; v_gene: TRBV12-3/TRBV12-4; abundance: few; d_gene: -; CDR3aa: CASSLVGGRNPDTQYF; CDR3nt: TGTGCCAGCAGTTTAGTTGGTGGGAGAAACCCAGATACGCAGTATTTT
j_gene: TRBJ2-1; v_gene: TRBV10-3; abundance: -; d_gene: TRBD1; CDR3aa: CAISDQLGQGPNEQFF; CDR3nt: TGTGCCATCAGTGATCAATTGGGACAGGGCCCCAATGAGCAGTTCTTC
j_gene: TRBJ2-5; v_gene: TRBV5-1; abundance: -; d_gene: -; CDR3aa: CASSPGGRAGEETQYF; CDR3nt: TGCGCCAGCAGCCCCGGCGGGCGGGCCGGGGAAGAGACCCAGTACTTC
j_gene: TRBJ2-7; v_gene: TRBV3-1; abundance: -; d_gene: -; CDR3aa: CASSHNMYEQYF; CDR3nt: TGTGCCAGCAGCCACAACATGTACGAGCAGTACTTC
j_gene: TRBJ2-3; v_gene: TRBV20-1; abundance: few; d_gene: -; CDR3aa: CSARPPIRGQLTDTQYF; CDR3nt: TGCAGTGCTAGACCGCCGATCCGAGGACAGCTCACAGATACGCAGTATTTT
j_gene: TRBJ2-7; v_gene: TRBV27; abundance: -; d_gene: TRBD1; CDR3aa: CASSFLDRALGEQYF; CDR3nt: TGTGCCAGCAGTTTCCTGGACAGGGCGCTTGGGGAGCAGTACTTC
j_gene: TRBJ2-1; v_gene: TRBV7-3; abundance: -; d_gene: -; CDR3aa: CASSSRHYNEQFF; CDR3nt: TGTGCCAGCAGCTCCCGACATTACAATGAGCAGTTCTTC
j_gene: TRBJ1-6; v_gene: TRBV5-1; abundance: few; d_gene: -; CDR3aa: CASSLAVRDSPLHF; CDR3nt: TGCGCCAGCAGCTTGGCGGTGAGGGATTCACCCCTCCACTTT
j_gene: TRBJ1-5; v_gene: TRBV6-1; abundance: many; d_gene: -; CDR3aa: CASMLLDQPQHF; CDR3nt: TGTGCCAGCATGCTCTTAGATCAGCCCCAGCATTTT
j_gene: TRBJ1-2; v_gene: TRBV20-1; abundance: many; d_gene: TRBD1; CDR3aa: CSASIGQDYGYTF; CDR3nt: TGCAGTGCTTCCATCGGACAGGACTATGGCTACACCTTC
j_gene: TRBJ2-3; v_gene: TRBV5-1; abundance: -; d_gene: -; CDR3aa: CASSLDVSKTDTQYF; CDR3nt: TGCGCCAGCAGCTTGGATGTGAGCAAGACAGATACGCAGTATTTT
j_gene: TRBJ2-5; v_gene: TRBV7-9; abundance: -; d_gene: TRBD1; CDR3aa: CASSNPGQGFYRETQYF; CDR3nt: TGTGCCAGCAGTAATCCGGGACAGGGGTTTTATAGGGAGACCCAGTACTTC
j_gene: TRBJ2-7; v_gene: TRBV4-2; abundance: few; d_gene: -; CDR3aa: CASSQEAPRFEQYF; CDR3nt: TGTGCCAGCAGCCAAGAAGCCCCAAGGTTCGAGCAGTACTTC
j_gene: TRBJ2-6; v_gene: TRBV12-3/TRBV12-4; abundance: few; d_gene: -; CDR3aa: CASRTSLSGANVLTF; CDR3nt: TGTGCCAGCAGAACAAGCCTCTCTGGGGCCAACGTCCTGACTTTC
j_gene: TRBJ2-1; v_gene: TRBV12-3/TRBV12-4; abundance: -; d_gene: TRBD1; CDR3aa: CASSFFRDRHYNEQFF; CDR3nt: TGTGCCAGCAGTTTTTTTAGGGACAGGCACTACAATGAGCAGTTCTTC
j_gene: TRBJ1-4; v_gene: TRBV5-1; abundance: -; d_gene: -; CDR3aa: CASSFLGRGEKLFF; CDR3nt: TGCGCCAGCAGCTTTCTAGGACGGGGTGAAAAACTGTTTTTT
j_gene: TRBJ1-4; v_gene: TRBV29-1; abundance: few; d_gene: TRBD1; CDR3aa: CSVWTGNEKLFF; CDR3nt: TGCAGCGTTTGGACAGGGAATGAAAAACTGTTTTTT
j_gene: TRBJ1-5; v_gene: TRBV5-6; abundance: few; d_gene: -; CDR3aa: CASSLRDDQPQHF; CDR3nt: TGTGCCAGCAGCCTCAGGGATGATCAGCCCCAGCATTTT
j_gene: TRBJ2-5; v_gene: TRBV7-7; abundance: -; d_gene: -; CDR3aa: CASSLVSGETQYF; CDR3nt: TGTGCCAGCAGCTTGGTGAGCGGGGAGACCCAGTACTTC
j_gene: TRBJ2-1; v_gene: TRBV24-1; abundance: -; d_gene: -; CDR3aa: CAPYPRDTYNEQFF; CDR3nt: TGTGCCCCATATCCACGGGACACTTACAATGAGCAGTTCTTC
j_gene: TRBJ2-1; v_gene: TRBV20-1; abundance: -; d_gene: TRBD2; CDR3aa: CSARGLADNEQFF; CDR3nt: TGCAGTGCTAGGGGACTAGCGGACAATGAGCAGTTCTTC
j_gene: TRBJ2-7; v_gene: TRBV20-1; abundance: -; d_gene: TRBD2; CDR3aa: CSARVLAGNEQYF; CDR3nt: TGCAGTGCTAGGGTATTAGCGGGGAACGAGCAGTACTTC
j_gene: TRBJ2-3; v_gene: TRBV7-9; abundance: -; d_gene: TRBD2; CDR3aa: CASSLGARGRTHTDTQYF; CDR3nt: TGTGCCAGCAGCTTAGGGGCTCGCGGGAGAACCCACACAGATACGCAGTATTTT
j_gene: TRBJ2-5; v_gene: TRBV12-3/TRBV12-4; abundance: few; d_gene: -; CDR3aa: CASRPRGQETQYF; CDR3nt: TGTGCCAGCAGGCCACGGGGTCAAGAGACCCAGTACTTC
j_gene: TRBJ1-2; v_gene: TRBV6-5; abundance: few; d_gene: TRBD1; CDR3aa: CASRPDRVSGYTF; CDR3nt: TGTGCCAGCAGACCCGACAGGGTTAGTGGCTACACCTTC
j_gene: TRBJ1-5; v_gene: TRBV20-1; abundance: -; d_gene: -; CDR3aa: CSATDGGNQPQHF; CDR3nt: TGCAGTGCCACAGACGGAGGCAATCAGCCCCAGCATTTT
j_gene: TRBJ2-1; v_gene: TRBV29-1; abundance: few; d_gene: -; CDR3aa: CSVVHGVNEQFF; CDR3nt: TGCAGCGTTGTCCATGGGGTCAATGAGCAGTTCTTC
j_gene: TRBJ2-7; v_gene: TRBV12-3/TRBV12-4; abundance: few; d_gene: -; CDR3aa: CASSPRVGEQYF; CDR3nt: TGTGCCAGCAGTCCTCGGGTGGGCGAGCAGTACTTC
j_gene: TRBJ2-2; v_gene: TRBV27; abundance: few; d_gene: -; CDR3aa: CASSLYGELFF; CDR3nt: TGTGCCAGCAGTTTATACGGGGAGCTGTTTTTT
j_gene: TRBJ1-2; v_gene: TRBV12-3/TRBV12-4; abundance: many; d_gene: -; CDR3aa: CASGGWTNYGYTF; CDR3nt: TGTGCCAGCGGGGGCTGGACTAACTATGGCTACACCTTC
j_gene: TRBJ2-2; v_gene: TRBV7-9; abundance: many; d_gene: TRBD2; CDR3aa: CASSFQLATNTGELFF; CDR3nt: TGTGCCAGCAGCTTTCAACTAGCGACGAACACCGGGGAGCTGTTTTTT
j_gene: TRBJ1-5; v_gene: TRBV20-1; abundance: -; d_gene: TRBD1; CDR3aa: CSAAGRGQARGQPQHF; CDR3nt: TGCAGTGCGGCGGGCAGGGGGCAAGCACGAGGGCAGCCCCAGCATTTT
j_gene: TRBJ1-4; v_gene: TRBV29-1; abundance: -; d_gene: -; CDR3aa: CSVLQGGSEKLFF; CDR3nt: TGCAGCGTGTTACAGGGAGGGAGTGAAAAACTGTTTTTT
j_gene: TRBJ2-1; v_gene: TRBV7-6; abundance: -; d_gene: TRBD1; CDR3aa: CASSYRGDSYNEQFF; CDR3nt: TGTGCCAGCAGCTACAGGGGGGATTCCTACAATGAGCAGTTCTTC
j_gene: TRBJ2-5; v_gene: TRBV11-2; abundance: -; d_gene: TRBD1; CDR3aa: CASSLALDRDQETQYF; CDR3nt: TGTGCCAGCAGCTTAGCCCTGGACAGGGACCAAGAGACCCAGTACTTC
j_gene: TRBJ1-5; v_gene: TRBV29-1; abundance: many; d_gene: -; CDR3aa: CSVGAADQPQHF; CDR3nt: TGCAGCGTTGGGGCGGCAGATCAGCCCCAGCATTTT